This T cell receptor beta chain derives from a study of human T cells and chemical hapten exposure (dated by TCRdb to the early 2020s). With regard to the full study: For sensitization, 2% DPC in acetone was applied to a roughly 2 cm by roughly 2 cm area of upper inner arm skin. Libraries were combined into a pool for sequencing, and differences in TCR yield between samples came mainly from small differences in library volumes within the pool. Patch testing was performed on the upper back with Finn chambers containing 0.01% DPC, and the patch tests were scored after 6 days according to International Contact Dermatitis Research Group standards. Alopecia areata with under or over 50% scalp involvement, alopecia totalis and alopecia universalis were represented in the patient cohort, which was mostly female. The study tracked peripheral blood TCR repertoire changes in vivo during primary and secondary sensitization to the hapten diphenylcyclopropenone (DPC) in alopecia patients. Blood was sampled from patients pre-sensitization (week 0) and at 2, 6 and about 24 weeks after DPC sensitization. Patients additionally received weekly therapeutic DPC doses to the scalp throughout the roughly 25-week study period. Blood for TCR sequencing was provided by twenty-nine alopecia patients at one to four time points (pre-sensitization, 2, 6 and 24 weeks).

Trimming at the junction amounts to 1 base on V and 3 bases on J, and the germline ends lie 6 bases apart. The CDR3 goes from the cysteine to the phenylalanine over 13 residues. Just the 39-base CDR3 DNA is kept, in frame starting at base 1. CDR1 and CDR2 (SGHTA, FQGNSA) derive from the germline V gene. Reading the label with the study, this specimen's time point is: patch test 1, 2 weeks after DPC sensitization. The treatment or condition label, as the study defines it: therapeutic diphenylcyclopropenone sensitization with weekly scalp DPC. Blood at each patch-test visit was drawn before the patch test was applied. To be eligible, patients had to be aged 18 to 70, diagnosed with alopecia and judged suitable for DPC therapy, while pregnant patients were excluded. Total RNA was extracted from unfractionated whole blood collected in Tempus Blood RNA tubes. Libraries were prepared through RACE. Sequenced on a NextSeq 500. During library preparation, unique molecular identifiers were attached to individual cDNA molecules so that TCRs could be counted in a quantitative, reproducible way. Each blood RNA sample was used to sequence both TCR alpha and TCR beta chains. The published analysis was carried out like this. A median of roughly 100,000 TCRs per sample was observed, with a range of about 23,224 to 750,000. The Decombinator software suite was used to annotate the V, J and CDR3 of the TCR reads. For PS versus PT1 abundance plots, all samples were subsampled to the same number of TCRs (28,000). Expanded TCRs were defined as absent before sensitization and observed at least eight times at the 2-week time point. The raw public data were reprocessed by TCRdb itself: fastp quality trimming at Q25, MiXCR clonotype calling, in-frame beta chains only. Under each unique CDR3 protein, matching rows form one entry showing the most common genes and DNA. The V and J calls reflect TCRdb's pipeline rather than the authors' work. Recorded for this sample are more than 65,000 distinct CDR3 sequences; approximately 35% of them occurred a single time. The top ten clones comprise approximately 9.1% of the sample.

To note about this clonotype: Which antigen it targets is not known. Per-base quality was not reported, and no clone a single base away is much larger than it.

Summary of the overall study and its limitations: Because all patients had alopecia, a presumed autoimmune disease, the immune response of the patients might differ from that of healthy individuals. After repeated subsampling, changes were observed in the strength of the expansion versus patch-test correlation and in the threshold at which the correlation became significant. DPC sensitization did not change how many TCRs were above 1 in 1000 frequency, and no evidence was found of alterations in global repertoire structure. Patch test score correlated positively with the number of PT1 expanded TCRs, reaching significance at thresholds 8, 16 and 32 but not at 4. Expanded TCRs formed significantly more large CDR3 similarity clusters than pre-sensitization or healthy control sets, consistent with antigen-driven responses.

Source: whole blood, taken in connection with sensitization to the hapten diphenylcyclopropenone (DPC). The rearrangement combines TRBV7-2 with TRBJ2-5; confidence is insufficient to name the D gene. The TCR was taken from a man aged 35 to 55 with alopecia areata. Some clones in this sample may be carry-over from other donors' samples. The DNA reads TGTGCCAGCAGCTTAGGAACAAAAGAGACCCAGTACTTC. Its translation reads: CASSLGTKETQYF.